This TCR beta chain was sequenced in a study of blood T cell repertoires in COVID-19. In the study overall: Sites in the United States, Italy and Spain provided acute and convalescent COVID-19 samples. The cDNA or gDNA used as material had been derived from T cells, B-cell-depleted T cells, or PBMCs.

Per the original data handling: Reference gene primers were amplified, and this amplification served to estimate nucleated cell counts. Assay used: immunoSEQ multiplex PCR; TCRdb lists only in-frame clones, some missing. From that table come the V and J calls and clone size; the DNA was used to work out D and trimming. The sample has hundreds of thousands of clones; around 87% are singletons. The CDR3 is made up of 14 amino acids. CDR1 GTSNPN and CDR2 SVGIG come from the germline V gene (reference sequence). J was trimmed by 4 bases and V by 4 bases; bases with no gene match: 8. This clone was seen once.

The TCR originated in a woman between 50 and 59 years old with active or convalescent COVID-19. The sequencing input was peripheral blood. V is TRBV30 and J is TRBJ2-7, with 9 positions matching TRBD1. The CDR3 here is CAWNRKGTGYEQYF. The CDR3 nucleotides read TGTGCCTGGAATCGGAAAGGGACAGGGTACGAGCAGTACTTC.